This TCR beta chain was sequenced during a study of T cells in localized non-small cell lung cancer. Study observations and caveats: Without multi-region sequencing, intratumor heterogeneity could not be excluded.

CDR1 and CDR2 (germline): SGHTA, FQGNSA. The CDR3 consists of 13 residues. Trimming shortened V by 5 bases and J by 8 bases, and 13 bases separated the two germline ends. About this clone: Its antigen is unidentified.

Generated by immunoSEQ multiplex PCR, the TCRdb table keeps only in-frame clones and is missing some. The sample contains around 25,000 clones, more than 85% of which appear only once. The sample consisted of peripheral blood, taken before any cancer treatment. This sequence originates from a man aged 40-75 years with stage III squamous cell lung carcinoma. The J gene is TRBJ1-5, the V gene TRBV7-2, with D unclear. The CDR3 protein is CASSARGEEPQHF. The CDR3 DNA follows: TGTGCCAGCAGCGCCCGGGGTGAGGAGCCCCAGCATTTT.